The 29 T cell receptor beta chains below all came from one sample that was sequenced in a study of OX40 agonist ivuxolimab in advanced cancers. Repertoires were generated with immunoSEQ multiplex PCR, while TCRdb's copy carries only in-frame clones and drops some. This table has some 80,000 clones, about four fifths appearing once. The sample here was CD4+ or CD8+ T cells sorted from blood, taken in a trial of the OX40 agonist ivuxolimab. The receptors stem from an adult with an advanced solid tumor such as melanoma, head and neck, liver or kidney cancer.

This sequence joins TRBV5-5 and TRBJ1-2; D gene unclear. This CDR3 contains 12 residues. CDR1 and CDR2 from the germline V gene are SGHKS and YYEKEE (reference sequence). V was trimmed by 0 bases and J by 6 bases, leaving 6 bases between them. The CDR3 sequence is CASSLDMNGYTF. Here the CDR3 DNA reads TGTGCCAGCAGCTTGGACATGAATGGCTACACCTTC.

The chain is built from TRBV14 and TRBJ1-2, with D unresolved. The V end was cut by 5 bases, the J end by 6 bases, with 19 bases between. Per the germline V gene, CDR1 is SGHDN and CDR2 is FVKESK. The CDR3 consists of 15 residues. The CDR3 region has the DNA TGTGCCAGCAGCAATGGCGGCCCGCTTTATGATGGCTACACCTTC. Translation: CASSNGGPLYDGYTF.

V usage is TRBV4-1 and J usage is TRBJ1-1; D unclear. CDR3 length: 14 residues. The V end was cut by 7 bases, the J end by 0 bases, with 12 bases between. Germline V gives CDR1 MGHRA, CDR2 YSYEKL. The CDR3 DNA sequence: TGCGCCAGCACCCCCATTGGACTGAACACTGAAGCTTTCTTT. It yields the protein CASTPIGLNTEAFF.

This clone was recorded once. This rearrangement joins TRBV7-3 to TRBJ1-2, with TRBD1 matching 9 bases. Germline lookup yields CDR1 SGHTA and CDR2 FQGTGA. V lost 2 bases to trimming and J lost 1 base; unmatched junction nucleotides: 2. The CDR3 contains 15 residues. The CDR3 DNA is TGTGCCAGCAGCTTATTGGGACAGGGTAACTATGGCTACACCTTC. Translated: CASSLLGQGNYGYTF.

V and J are TRBV9 and TRBJ2-7; either TRBD1 or TRBD2 may fit D (5 bases each). From germline, CDR1 is SGDLS and CDR2 YYNGEE. V was cut by 0 bases and J by 1 base, with 11 bases left in between. CDR3 length: 15 residues. The CDR3 is CASSVGGAGSYEQYF. CDR3 coding DNA: TGTGCCAGCAGCGTAGGAGGGGCCGGTTCCTACGAGCAGTACTTC.

The chain links TRBV6-5 to TRBJ2-7; tentative D call: TRBD2 (7 bases). The CDR3 totals 15 residues. Germline V gene data show CDR1 as MNHEY and CDR2 as SVGAGI. Trimming took 2 bases from V and 7 from J, leaving 18 bases between them. DNA for the CDR3: TGTGCCAGCAGTTACAAGGGGGGGGCAGTATATGAGCAGTACTTC. Its translation: CASSYKGGAVYEQYF.

The rearrangement links TRBV6-1 to TRBJ1-4, with D unclear. CDR1 MNHNS and CDR2 SASEGT come from the germline V gene. The CDR3 is 14 amino acids. The ends were cut back, 3 bases at V and 3 bases at J, with 8 bases in the middle. The CDR3 loop reads CASSEAWANEKLFF. DNA for the CDR3: TGTGCCAGCAGTGAGGCTTGGGCTAATGAAAAACTGTTTTTT.

The V gene is TRBV11-3, the J gene TRBJ1-1; 10 bases fit TRBD1. The junction had 13 bases not matched to a gene; V was cut back by 7 bases and J by 5 bases. Germline CDR1 and CDR2: SGHNT and YENEEA. The CDR3 has 16 residues. The CDR3: CASTRSRTGGMTEAFF. The DNA of the CDR3 is TGTGCCAGCACCAGATCCCGGACAGGGGGAATGACTGAAGCTTTCTTT.

J is TRBJ2-4 and V is TRBV29-1, with TRBD1 as a possible D gene (6 bases). Trimming took off 5 bases at V and 4 bases at J, with 9 bases between the two ends. CDR1 is SQVTM and CDR2 is ANQGSEA in the germline V gene. The CDR3 runs 12 residues. CDR3 protein: CSVLGQKNIQYF. As DNA, the CDR3 is TGCAGCGTTTTAGGACAGAAAAACATTCAGTACTTC.

This clone was counted many times. The chain carries TRBV5-4 and TRBJ2-7; possibly TRBD1 or TRBD2 for D (5 bases each). The CDR3 contains 14 residues. The ends were cut back, 0 bases at V and 0 bases at J, with 7 bases in the middle. The V gene's germline CDR1 is SGHNT and CDR2 YYREEE (reference sequence). CDR3 loop: CASSLVGPSYEQYF. In DNA, the CDR3 is TGTGCCAGCAGCTTGGTGGGACCCTCCTACGAGCAGTACTTC. Complete variable domain (other parts from reference TRBV5-4 and TRBJ2-7): ETGVTQSPTHLIKTRGQQVTLRCSSQSGHNTVSWYQQALGQGPQFIFQYYREEENGRGNFPPRFSGLQFPNYSSELNVNALELDDSALYLCASSLVGPSYEQYFGPGTRLTVT.

This clone was observed a few times. CDR3 in amino acids: CSARDQTEAFF. The CDR3 nucleotides read TGCAGTGCTAGAGACCAAACAGAAGCTTTCTTT. The chain is built from TRBV20-1 and TRBJ1-1; D is ambiguous. The CDR3 length is 11 residues. V dropped 0 bases and J dropped 8 bases, with 7 bases sitting between them. Germline V gene lookup returns CDR1 DFQATT and CDR2 SNEGSKA (reference sequence).

The rearrangement links TRBV19 to TRBJ1-5; TRBD1 aligns across 8 bases. This CDR3 has 16 residues. Germline CDR1 and CDR2: LNHDA and SQIVND (reference sequence). J was trimmed by 6 bases and V by 9 bases; bases with no gene match: 16. The CDR3, as DNA: TGTGCCAGCACCCCTAAGACACGACAGGGGACTCAGCCCCAGCATTTT. The encoded protein is CASTPKTRQGTQPQHF. Combining the CDR3 with reference TRBV19 and TRBJ1-5 gives the whole variable domain DGGITQSPKYLFRKEGQNVTLSCEQNLNHDAMYWYRQDPGQGLRLIYYSQIVNDFQKGDIAEGYSVSREKKESFPLTVTSAQKNPTAFYLCASTPKTRQGTQPQHFGDGTRLSIL.

The chain recombines TRBV19 with TRBJ1-1, with D hard to call. CDR1 and CDR2 (germline): LNHDA, SQIVND (reference sequence). Trimming took 4 bases from V and 6 from J, leaving 12 bases between them. The CDR3 length is 13 residues. The CDR3 region has the DNA TGTGCCAGTAGTAAGGCAATGATCGCTGAAGCTTTCTTT. It is translated as CASSKAMIAEAFF.

This chain uses TRBV19 with TRBJ2-7; no clear D gene. Looked up from germline, CDR1 is LNHDA and CDR2 is SQIVND (reference sequence). The CDR3 contains 13 residues. V lost 5 bases to trimming and J lost 0 bases, with 8 bases between them. The CDR3 coding sequence is TGTGCCAGTAGTCCCACCGGCTCCTACGAGCAGTACTTC. Its protein is CASSPTGSYEQYF.

The chain combines TRBV30 with TRBJ2-7; 11 bases agree with TRBD1. V trimming: 0 bases; J trimming: 1 base; junction bases outside the gene matches: 8. The CDR3 loop spans 17 amino acids. Germline V gene lookup returns CDR1 GTSNPN and CDR2 SVGIG (reference sequence). This CDR3 reads CAWSVLFGQGASYEQYF. The CDR3 coding sequence is TGTGCCTGGAGTGTCCTCTTCGGACAGGGGGCGTCCTACGAGCAGTACTTC.

This clone is a singleton in its sample. In DNA, the CDR3 is TGCGCCAGCAGCTTGGAGGGGACAGGCCCTACCTCCTATGGCTACACCTTC. Translated: CASSLEGTGPTSYGYTF. This chain links TRBV5-1 with TRBJ1-2; the match to TRBD1 covers 8 bases. The CDR3 sequence is 17 residues long. V shed 0 bases, J shed 4 bases, and the junction held 11 bases outside the gene matches. Looked up from germline, CDR1 is SGHRS and CDR2 is YFSETQ. Using reference TRBV5-1 and TRBJ1-2 for the parts outside the CDR3, the full variable domain is KAGVTQTPRYLIKTRGQQVTLSCSPISGHRSVSWYQQTPGQGLQFLFEYFSETQRNKGNFPGRFSGRQFSNSRSEMNVSTLELGDSALYLCASSLEGTGPTSYGYTFGSGTRLTVV.

There are a few counts of this clone. The V and J genes are TRBV11-1 and TRBJ1-2; D gene unclear. The V gene's germline CDR1 is SGHAT and CDR2 FQDESV (reference sequence). Trimming cost V 1 base and J 7 bases, with 10 bases left between them. The CDR3 runs to 13 residues. CDR3 in amino acids: CASSLGRSGGYTF. The CDR3 region has the DNA TGTGCCAGCAGCTTAGGGCGGTCAGGTGGCTACACCTTC.

The chain recombines TRBV12-5 with TRBJ2-5; 9 nucleotides line up with TRBD1. V lost 2 bases to trimming and J lost 4 bases; unmatched junction nucleotides: 17. The CDR3 is 19 residues long. Per the germline V gene, CDR1 is LGHNT and CDR2 is FRNRAP. CDR3 loop: CASGLFSGGTGRKGETQYF. CDR3 nucleotide sequence: TGTGCTAGTGGTTTGTTCTCGGGTGGGACAGGGCGGAAGGGAGAGACCCAGTACTTC.

Only one count was recorded for this clone. This chain links TRBV19 with TRBJ1-5; no clear D. Trimming took off 1 base at V and 2 bases at J, with 9 bases between the two ends. There are 15 residues in the CDR3. In germline, CDR1 is LNHDA, CDR2 SQIVND (reference sequence). CDR3 residues: CASSIGPSGNQPQHF. The DNA for the CDR3 is TGTGCCAGTAGTATAGGGCCAAGCGGCAATCAGCCCCAGCATTTT.

CDR3 region: CASRDDAGGNTIYF. CDR3 nucleotide sequence: TGTGCCAGCCGAGACGACGCAGGTGGAAACACCATATATTTT. The chain employs TRBV6-6 and TRBJ1-3, with D hard to call. CDR3 length: 14 residues. Trimming stripped 8 bases from V and 3 bases from J, with 14 bases between. CDR1 and CDR2 from the germline V gene are MNHNY and SVGAGI (reference sequence).

The V call is TRBV6-5, the J call TRBJ2-1; D unclear. Germline V gives CDR1 MNHEY, CDR2 SVGAGI. The CDR3 spans 16 residues. V was cut by 4 bases and J by 4 bases, with 17 bases left in between. The CDR3 sequence is CASSLRMRDTYNEQFF. CDR3 in DNA: TGTGCCAGCAGTTTAAGGATGAGAGACACTTACAATGAGCAGTTCTTC.

This clone was counted a few times. The chain couples TRBV6-1 to TRBJ2-7; D might be TRBD1 or TRBD2, each matching 5 bases. The germline V and J ends were trimmed by 5 bases and 0 bases, with 14 bases remaining between them. The CDR3 totals 15 residues. Germline values: CDR1 MNHNS, CDR2 SASEGT. The CDR3, as DNA: TGTGCCAGCAGTCTCGGGGCGGTAAGCTCCTACGAGCAGTACTTC. It is translated as CASSLGAVSSYEQYF.

This clone was picked up one time. This rearrangement joins TRBV18 to TRBJ1-2, with D hard to call. The germline CDR1 and CDR2 sequences are KGHSH and LQKENI. V was clipped by 5 bases and J by 10 bases, with 11 bases between them. The CDR3 is 11 residues long. Written as DNA, the CDR3 is TGTGCCAGCTCATCCACAGTAAACTACACCTTC. Amino acid sequence: CASSSTVNYTF.

The rearrangement links TRBV7-2 to TRBJ1-1, with 7 bases fitting TRBD1. Per germline, CDR1 SGHTA and CDR2 FQGNSA. CDR3 length: 15 residues. With V trimmed by 4 bases and J by 5 bases, 10 bases remained unmatched. The CDR3 coding sequence is TGTGCCAGCAGCTCCTATCAGGGGGTGGAGACTGAAGCTTTCTTT. Protein: CASSSYQGVETEAFF.

The chain couples TRBV13 to TRBJ1-1; D is possibly TRBD1 (5 bases). The germline gives CDR1 PRHDT, CDR2 FYEKMQ (reference sequence). This CDR3 comprises 14 residues. Trimming removed 0 bases at V and 6 bases at J, with 11 bases between. CDR3 residues: CASSLGGRDAEAFF. CDR3 nucleotides: TGTGCCAGCAGCTTAGGGGGCCGGGACGCTGAAGCTTTCTTT.

The chain joins TRBV6-5 to TRBJ2-3; TRBD2 might be the D (6 bases). V lost 6 bases and J 4 bases, leaving 14 bases between the germline ends. CDR1 is MNHEY and CDR2 is SVGAGI in the germline V gene. The CDR3 runs to 14 residues. CDR3 residues: CASRRGREADTQYF. The CDR3 region has the DNA TGTGCCAGCAGACGCGGAAGGGAGGCAGATACGCAGTATTTT.

This clone showed up just once. The chain recombines TRBV19 with TRBJ2-3, with TRBD2 as a possible D gene (6 bases). CDR1 LNHDA and CDR2 SQIVND come from the germline V gene (reference sequence). This CDR3 spans 14 amino acids. V lost 4 bases and J lost 2, with 10 bases in between. CDR3 nucleotides: TGTGCCAGTAGTAACCCGGGAGCCACAGATACGCAGTATTTT. It is translated as CASSNPGATDTQYF. Using reference TRBV19 and TRBJ2-3 for the parts outside the CDR3, the full variable domain is DGGITQSPKYLFRKEGQNVTLSCEQNLNHDAMYWYRQDPGQGLRLIYYSQIVNDFQKGDIAEGYSVSREKKESFPLTVTSAQKNPTAFYLCASSNPGATDTQYFGPGTRLTVL.

The V gene is TRBV18, the J gene TRBJ2-2; no clear D gene. CDR3 size: 14 residues. CDR1 is KGHSH and CDR2 is LQKENI in the germline V gene. The V gene lost 1 base and the J gene lost 2 bases, with 5 bases spanning the gap. CDR3 sequence (DNA): TGTGCCAGCTCACCACGGCTCAACACCGGGGAGCTGTTTTTT. Translating gives CASSPRLNTGELFF.

V and J are TRBV2 and TRBJ2-5; D perhaps matches TRBD1 (5 bases). The CDR3 loop spans 11 amino acids. In germline, CDR1 is SNHLY, CDR2 FYNNEI. V was trimmed by 5 bases and J by 4 bases, leaving 5 bases between them. Here the CDR3 reads CASSQGETQYF. In DNA form, the CDR3 reads TGTGCCAGCAGTCAGGGAGAGACCCAGTACTTC.